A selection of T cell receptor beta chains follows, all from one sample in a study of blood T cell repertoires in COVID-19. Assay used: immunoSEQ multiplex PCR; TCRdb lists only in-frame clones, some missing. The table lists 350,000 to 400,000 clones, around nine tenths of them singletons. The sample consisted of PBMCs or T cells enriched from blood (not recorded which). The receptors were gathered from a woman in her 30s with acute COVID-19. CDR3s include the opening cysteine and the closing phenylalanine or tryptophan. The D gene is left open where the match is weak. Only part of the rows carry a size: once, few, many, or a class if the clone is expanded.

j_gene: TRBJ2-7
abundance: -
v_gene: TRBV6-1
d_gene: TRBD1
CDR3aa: CASSEGYRGLYEQYF
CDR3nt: TGTGCCAGCAGTGAAGGGTACAGGGGGCTCTACGAGCAGTACTTC

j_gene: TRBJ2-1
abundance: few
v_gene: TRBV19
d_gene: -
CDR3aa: CASSISLYNEQFF
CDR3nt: TGTGCCAGTAGTATTAGTCTCTACAATGAGCAGTTCTTC

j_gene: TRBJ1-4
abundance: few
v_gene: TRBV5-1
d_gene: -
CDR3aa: CASSLYRGQTEKLFF
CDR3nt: TGCGCCAGCAGCCTTTATCGTGGGCAGACGGAAAAACTGTTTTTT

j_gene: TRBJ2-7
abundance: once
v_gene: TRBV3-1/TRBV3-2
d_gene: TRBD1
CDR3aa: CASSQDGGQVFREQYF
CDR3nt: TGTGCCAGCAGCCAAGACGGGGGACAGGTTTTCCGCGAGCAGTACTTC

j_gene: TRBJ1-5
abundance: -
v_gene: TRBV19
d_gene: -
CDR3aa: CASSRRTDNQPQHF
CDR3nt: TGTGCCAGTAGCCGCCGGACAGACAATCAGCCCCAGCATTTT

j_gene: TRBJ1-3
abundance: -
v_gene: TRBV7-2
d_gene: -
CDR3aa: CASSLSQGDTIYF
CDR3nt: TGTGCCAGCAGCTTAAGTCAGGGCGACACCATATATTTT

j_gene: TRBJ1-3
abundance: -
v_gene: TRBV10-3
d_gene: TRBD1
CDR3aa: CAISESQGAQGNTIYF
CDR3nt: TGTGCCATCAGTGAGTCCCAGGGGGCGCAGGGAAACACCATATATTTT

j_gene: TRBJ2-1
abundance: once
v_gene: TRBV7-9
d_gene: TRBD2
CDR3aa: CASGGGEQFF
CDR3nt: TGTGCCAGCGGGGGAGGGGAGCAGTTCTTC

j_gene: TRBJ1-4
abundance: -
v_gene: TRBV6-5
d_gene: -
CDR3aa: CASTPGGINEKLFF
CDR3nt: TGTGCCAGCACCCCTGGGGGGATCAATGAAAAACTGTTTTTT

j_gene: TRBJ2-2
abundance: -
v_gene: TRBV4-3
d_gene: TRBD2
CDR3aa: CASSRVAGSVTGELFF
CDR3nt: TGCGCCAGCAGCCGTGTAGCGGGGTCTGTCACCGGGGAGCTGTTTTTT

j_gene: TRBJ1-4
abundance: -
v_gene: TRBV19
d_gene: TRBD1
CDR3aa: CASSQGQRNEKLFF
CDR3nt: TGTGCCAGTAGTCAGGGACAGCGGAATGAAAAACTGTTTTTT

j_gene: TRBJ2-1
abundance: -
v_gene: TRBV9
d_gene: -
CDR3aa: CASSATYNEQFF
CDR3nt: TGTGCCAGCAGCGCCACCTACAATGAGCAGTTCTTC

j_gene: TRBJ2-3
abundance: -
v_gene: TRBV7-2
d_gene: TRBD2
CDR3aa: CARSGGGDTQYF
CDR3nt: TGTGCCCGGAGCGGGGGCGGGGATACGCAGTATTTT

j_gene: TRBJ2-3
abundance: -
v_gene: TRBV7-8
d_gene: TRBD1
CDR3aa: CASSLPEGQGTSSTDTQYF
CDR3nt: TGTGCCAGCAGCCTACCCGAGGGACAGGGGACATCTAGCACAGATACGCAGTATTTT

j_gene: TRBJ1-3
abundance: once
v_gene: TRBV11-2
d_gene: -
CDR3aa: CASSLGATRDGNTIYF
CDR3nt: TGTGCCAGCAGCTTAGGTGCCACGCGAGATGGAAACACCATATATTTT

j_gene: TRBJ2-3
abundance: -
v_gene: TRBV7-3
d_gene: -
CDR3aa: CASSPTSGRSTDTQYF
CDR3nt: TGTGCCAGCAGCCCCACCAGCGGGCGGAGCACAGATACGCAGTATTTT

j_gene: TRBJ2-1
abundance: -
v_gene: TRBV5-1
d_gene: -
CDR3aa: CASSLARGADEQFF
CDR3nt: TGCGCCAGCAGCTTGGCTCGGGGGGCCGATGAGCAGTTCTTC

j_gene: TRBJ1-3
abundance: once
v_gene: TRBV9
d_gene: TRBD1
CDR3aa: CASSREEPGQGFYGNTIYF
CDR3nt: TGTGCCAGCAGCAGAGAAGAGCCGGGACAGGGTTTTTATGGAAACACCATATATTTT

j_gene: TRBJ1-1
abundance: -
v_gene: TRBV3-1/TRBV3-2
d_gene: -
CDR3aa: CASSQQGGVGTEAFF
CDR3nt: TGTGCCAGCAGCCAACAGGGAGGTGTTGGCACTGAAGCTTTCTTT

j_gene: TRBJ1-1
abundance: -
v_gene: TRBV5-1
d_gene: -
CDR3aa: CASSLDSMNTEAFF
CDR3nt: TGCGCCAGCAGCCTGGACAGTATGAACACTGAAGCTTTCTTT

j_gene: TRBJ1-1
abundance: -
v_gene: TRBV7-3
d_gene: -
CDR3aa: CASSMTSRVEAFF
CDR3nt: TGTGCCAGCAGCATGACATCCAGGGTTGAAGCTTTCTTT

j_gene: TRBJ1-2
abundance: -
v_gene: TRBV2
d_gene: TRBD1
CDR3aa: CASTGQGGYGYTF
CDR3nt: TGTGCCAGCACCGGACAGGGGGGCTATGGCTACACCTTC

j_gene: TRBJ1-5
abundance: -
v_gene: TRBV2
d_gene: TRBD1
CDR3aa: CASSGGTGGGNQPQHF
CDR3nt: TGTGCCAGCAGTGGAGGGACAGGGGGCGGCAATCAGCCCCAGCATTTT

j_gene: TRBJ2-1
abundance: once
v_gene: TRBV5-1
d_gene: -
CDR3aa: CASSPSRGVSYNEQFF
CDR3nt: TGCGCCAGCAGCCCATCGCGGGGCGTCTCCTACAATGAGCAGTTCTTC

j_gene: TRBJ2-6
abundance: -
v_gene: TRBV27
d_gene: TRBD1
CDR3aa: CASSLGQGALGANVLTF
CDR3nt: TGTGCCAGCAGTTTAGGACAGGGGGCGTTAGGGGCCAACGTCCTGACTTTC

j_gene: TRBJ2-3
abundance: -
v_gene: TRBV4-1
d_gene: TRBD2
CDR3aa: CASSPSKTSGGRLDTQYF
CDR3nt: TGCGCCAGCAGCCCTTCAAAAACTAGCGGGGGAAGGTTAGATACGCAGTATTTT

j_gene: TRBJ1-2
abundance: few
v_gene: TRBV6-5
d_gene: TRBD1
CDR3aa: CASSRDRARYGYTF
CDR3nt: TGTGCCAGCAGCCGGGACAGGGCCCGATATGGCTACACCTTC

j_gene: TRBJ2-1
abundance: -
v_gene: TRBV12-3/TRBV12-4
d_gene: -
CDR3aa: CASSQDRNNEQFF
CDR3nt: TGTGCCAGCAGTCAAGACAGAAACAATGAGCAGTTCTTC

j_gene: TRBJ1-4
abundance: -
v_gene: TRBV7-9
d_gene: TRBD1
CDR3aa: CASSATGGDEKLFF
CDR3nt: TGTGCCAGCAGCGCTACAGGGGGCGATGAAAAACTGTTTTTT

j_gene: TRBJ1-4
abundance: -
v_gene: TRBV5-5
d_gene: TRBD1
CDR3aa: CASSLGTGLTEKLFF
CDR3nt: TGTGCCAGCAGCTTAGGGACAGGGCTCACTGAAAAACTGTTTTTT

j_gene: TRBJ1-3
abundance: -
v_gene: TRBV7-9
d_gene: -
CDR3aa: CASSLTDSGNTIYF
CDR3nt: TGTGCCAGCAGCTTAACAGACTCTGGAAACACCATATATTTT

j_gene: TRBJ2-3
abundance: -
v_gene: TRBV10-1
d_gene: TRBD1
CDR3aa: CASSDGQGATDTQYF
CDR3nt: TGCGCCAGCAGCGACGGACAGGGGGCGACCGATACGCAGTATTTT

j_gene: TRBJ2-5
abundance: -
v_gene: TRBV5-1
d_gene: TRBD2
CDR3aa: CASSQREGSTQYF
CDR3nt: TGCGCCAGCAGCCAGCGGGAAGGCTCGACCCAGTACTTC

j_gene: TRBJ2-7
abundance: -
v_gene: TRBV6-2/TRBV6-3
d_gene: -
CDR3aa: CASSMSDKGSYEQYF
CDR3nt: TGTGCCAGCAGTATGTCAGATAAAGGGAGCTACGAGCAGTACTTC

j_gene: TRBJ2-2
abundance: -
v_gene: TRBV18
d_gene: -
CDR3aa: CASSPRLSGALNTGELFF
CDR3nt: TGTGCCAGCTCACCACGGCTTTCCGGAGCCTTGAACACCGGGGAGCTGTTTTTT

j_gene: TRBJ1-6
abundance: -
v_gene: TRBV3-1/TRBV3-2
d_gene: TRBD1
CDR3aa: CASSSPGTGASPLHF
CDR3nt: TGTGCCAGCAGCTCCCCGGGGACAGGGGCTTCACCCCTCCACTTT

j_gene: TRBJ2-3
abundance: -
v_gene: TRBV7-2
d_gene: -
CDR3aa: CASSPGGGRDPYGYF
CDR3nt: TGTGCCAGCAGCCCCGGGGGTGGTAGGGACCCATACGGGTATTTT

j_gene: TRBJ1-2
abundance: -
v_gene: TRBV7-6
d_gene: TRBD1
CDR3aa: CASSPDSRPGGYGYTF
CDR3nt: TGTGCCAGCAGCCCAGACTCCCGACCAGGGGGCTATGGCTACACCTTC

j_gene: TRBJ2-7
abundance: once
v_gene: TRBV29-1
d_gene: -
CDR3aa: CSVSVTGEQYF
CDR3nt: TGCAGCGTCTCCGTCACGGGAGAGCAGTACTTC

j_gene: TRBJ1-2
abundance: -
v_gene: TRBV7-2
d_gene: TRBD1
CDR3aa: CASSLASTGQEVSYGYTF
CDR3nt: TGTGCCAGCAGCTTAGCCTCCACGGGACAGGAGGTCAGCTATGGCTACACCTTC

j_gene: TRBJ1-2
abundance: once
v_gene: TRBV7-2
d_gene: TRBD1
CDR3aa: CASSLAGTGGFYGYTF
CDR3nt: TGTGCCAGCAGCTTGGCCGGGACAGGGGGGTTCTATGGCTACACCTTC

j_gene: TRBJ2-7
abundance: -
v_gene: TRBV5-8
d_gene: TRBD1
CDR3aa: CASSWTGQGLYEQYF
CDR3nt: TGTGCCAGCAGCTGGACGGGACAGGGTCTCTACGAGCAGTACTTC

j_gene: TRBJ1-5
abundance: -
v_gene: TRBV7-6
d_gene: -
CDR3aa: CASSLETASEGPQHF
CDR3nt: TGTGCCAGCAGCTTAGAGACAGCGTCGGAGGGGCCCCAGCATTTT

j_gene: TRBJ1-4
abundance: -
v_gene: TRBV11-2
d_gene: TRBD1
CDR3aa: CASSSGTGFREKLFF
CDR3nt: TGTGCCAGCAGCTCGGGGACAGGGTTCCGGGAAAAACTGTTTTTT

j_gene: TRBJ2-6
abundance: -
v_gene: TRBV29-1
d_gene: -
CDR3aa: CSVLSSGANVLTF
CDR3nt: TGCAGCGTCCTCTCCTCTGGGGCCAACGTCCTGACTTTC

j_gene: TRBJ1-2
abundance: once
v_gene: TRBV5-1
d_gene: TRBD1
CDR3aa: CASSYDRAKGGYTF
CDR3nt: TGCGCCAGCAGCTACGACAGGGCCAAGGGGGGCTACACCTTC

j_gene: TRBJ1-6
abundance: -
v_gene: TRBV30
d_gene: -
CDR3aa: CAWSDQEPSSYNSPLHF
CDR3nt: TGTGCCTGGAGTGACCAGGAACCGAGCTCCTATAATTCACCCCTCCACTTT

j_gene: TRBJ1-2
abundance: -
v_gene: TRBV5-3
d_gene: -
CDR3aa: CARSRQGSLSYGYTF
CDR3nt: TGTGCCAGAAGCCGTCAGGGGTCCTTATCCTATGGCTACACCTTC

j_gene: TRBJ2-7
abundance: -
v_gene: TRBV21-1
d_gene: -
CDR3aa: CASSKVFARGNEQYF
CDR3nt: -

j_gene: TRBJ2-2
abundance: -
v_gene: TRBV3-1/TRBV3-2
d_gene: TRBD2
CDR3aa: CATGLATTGELFF
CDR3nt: TGTGCCACCGGACTAGCGACTACCGGGGAGCTGTTTTTT